Sequencing of this T cell receptor (delta chain) was carried out in a study of γδ T cells in repeated Plasmodium falciparum infection. For the study at large: Malian children with intense seasonal malaria exposure were compared with matched Australian children. Each infection was followed by sampling at 21 days, plus baseline and some pre-infection draws. Study observations and caveats: The Malian cohort came from a small rural village of predominantly one ethnic group.

Each sorted gammadelta sample had TRG and TRD chains sequenced. TCRdb re-called the multiplex PCR reads with CATT. The sample holds roughly 48,000 delta-chain clones, about 1.5% seen once. A remark on this clone: Its antigen is as yet unknown. A read error likely explains why the TCRdb protein, taken from a much larger clone, differs from this DNA's translation at residue 3; the protein shown is translated from the DNA.

Vgamma9/Vdelta2+ and Vdelta2-negative gammadelta T cells were flow-sorted from PBMC for bulk sequencing. The CDR3 is 17 amino acids. CDR1 is TSWWSYY and CDR2 is QGS in the germline V gene. The clonotype originates from a pool of human donors (malaria-infected and uninfected, not separated). The rearrangement uses TRDV1 and TRDJ1, with TRDD3 identical over 7 bases. In the absence of a J gene in TCRdb, the DNA was matched to germline to assign it here. Sequencing used gamma-delta T cells from blood. CDR3 protein: CAPGVRGGIPYTDKLIF. The CDR3 coding sequence is TGTGCTCCTGGGGTTAGAGGGGGGATCCCCTACACCGATAAACTCATCTTT.